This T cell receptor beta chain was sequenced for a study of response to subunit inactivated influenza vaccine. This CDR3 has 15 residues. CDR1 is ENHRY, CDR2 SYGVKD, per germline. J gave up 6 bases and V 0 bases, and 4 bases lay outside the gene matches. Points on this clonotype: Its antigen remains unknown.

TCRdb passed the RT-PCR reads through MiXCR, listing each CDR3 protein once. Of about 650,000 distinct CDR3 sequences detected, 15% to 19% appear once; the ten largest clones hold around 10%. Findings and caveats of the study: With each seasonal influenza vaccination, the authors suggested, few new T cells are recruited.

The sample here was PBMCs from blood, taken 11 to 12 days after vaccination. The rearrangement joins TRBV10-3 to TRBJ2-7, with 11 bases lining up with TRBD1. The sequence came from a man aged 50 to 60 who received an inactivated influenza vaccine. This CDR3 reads CAISESDRGLPEQYF. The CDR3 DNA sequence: TGTGCCATCAGTGAGTCGGACAGGGGGCTCCCCGAGCAGTACTTC.